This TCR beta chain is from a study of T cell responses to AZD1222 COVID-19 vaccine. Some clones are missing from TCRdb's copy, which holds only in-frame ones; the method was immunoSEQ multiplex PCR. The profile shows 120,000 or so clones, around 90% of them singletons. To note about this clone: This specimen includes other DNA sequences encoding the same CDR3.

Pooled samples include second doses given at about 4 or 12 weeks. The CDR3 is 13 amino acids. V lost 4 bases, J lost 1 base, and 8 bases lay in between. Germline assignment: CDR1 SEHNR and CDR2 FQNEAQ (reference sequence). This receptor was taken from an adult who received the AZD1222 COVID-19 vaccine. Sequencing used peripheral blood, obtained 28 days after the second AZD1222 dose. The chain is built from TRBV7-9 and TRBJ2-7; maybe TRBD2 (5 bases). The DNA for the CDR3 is TGTGCCAGCAGCTCCTCGGGATCCTACGAGCAGTACTTC. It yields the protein CASSSSGSYEQYF.